This TCR beta chain originates from a study of OX40 agonist ivuxolimab in advanced cancers. Whole-study findings and limits: At doses 0.1 to 3.0 mg/kg, CD4+ and CD8+ clones expanded. Low normalized T-cell clonal expansion also characterized some of the nonresponders. Among patients with partial responses at 0.1-3.0 mg/kg, clonal expansion was among the lowest.

V dropped 4 bases and J dropped 5; count of bases not matched to a gene: 5. The CDR3 length is 15 residues. In germline, CDR1 is PRHDT, CDR2 FYEKMQ (reference sequence). Generated by immunoSEQ multiplex PCR, the TCRdb table keeps only in-frame clones and is missing some. The repertoire consists of about 71,000 clones, with about 90% occurring once and the leading ten covering about 14%. To note about this clone: Its antigen is as yet unknown.

Material: CD4+ or CD8+ T cells sorted from blood, obtained in a trial of the OX40 agonist ivuxolimab. The chain links TRBV13 to TRBJ2-5; 12 nucleotides agree with TRBD2. This receptor was obtained from an adult with an advanced solid tumor such as melanoma, head and neck, liver or kidney cancer. The CDR3 sequence is CASSSLAGGAETQYF. CDR3 nucleotides: TGTGCCAGCAGCTCACTAGCGGGAGGTGCGGAGACCCAGTACTTC.